The 30 T cell receptor beta chains listed next were all sequenced from one sample in a study of OX40 agonist ivuxolimab in advanced cancers. The assay was immunoSEQ multiplex PCR, and TCRdb's table has in-frame clones only and misses some. The sample holds tens of thousands of clones, 88% seen once. Sequenced material: CD4+ or CD8+ T cells sorted from blood, taken in a trial of the OX40 agonist ivuxolimab. The receptors were gathered from an adult with an advanced solid tumor such as melanoma, head and neck, liver or kidney cancer.

V gene TRBV7-3 combines with J gene TRBJ1-6; possibly TRBD1 for D (6 bases). CDR3 length: 14 residues. Looked up from germline, CDR1 is SGHTA and CDR2 is FQGTGA. V dropped 5 bases and J dropped 4 bases, with 9 bases sitting between them. The CDR3 spells CASSRDTYNSPLHF. For the CDR3, the DNA is TGTGCCAGCAGCCGGGACACTTATAATTCACCCCTCCACTTT.

This chain uses TRBV6-1 with TRBJ1-6; 9 bases line up with TRBD1. Per the germline V gene, CDR1 is MNHNS and CDR2 is SASEGT. J was trimmed by 6 bases and V by 4 bases; bases with no gene match: 4. CDR3 length equals 15 residues. The CDR3 protein is CASSGGQGPNSPLHF. The DNA of the CDR3 is TGTGCCAGCAGTGGGGGACAGGGTCCTAATTCACCCCTCCACTTT.

The chain carries TRBV28 and TRBJ1-5; tentative D call: TRBD1 (6 bases). Trimming took 7 bases from V and 6 from J, leaving 16 bases between them. Germline values: CDR1 MDHEN, CDR2 SYDVKM. The CDR3 covers 14 residues. The CDR3 protein is CASNHAGVSQPQHF. The CDR3, as DNA: TGTGCCAGCAACCACGCAGGGGTGAGTCAGCCCCAGCATTTT.

The CDR3 protein is CASSPGQTIRTEAFF. In nucleotides, the CDR3 is TGTGCCAGCAGTCCGGGACAGACTATAAGGACTGAAGCTTTCTTT. The V gene is TRBV28, the J gene TRBJ1-1; 7 positions match TRBD1. The CDR3 is 15 amino acids. CDR1 MDHEN and CDR2 SYDVKM come from the germline V gene. Trimming took 5 bases from V and 5 from J; bases not matched to a gene: 11.

The chain is built from TRBV2 and TRBJ2-3, with D uncertain. Germline V gives CDR1 SNHLY, CDR2 FYNNEI. V was cut by 8 bases and J by 7 bases, with 13 bases left in between. CDR3 length equals 12 residues. Here the CDR3 DNA reads TGTGCCAGCGAAGAGGACGCTAATACGCAGTATTTT. As protein: CASEEDANTQYF.

The V and J genes are TRBV27 and TRBJ2-7, with 9 nucleotides matching TRBD1. CDR1 MNHEY and CDR2 SMNVEV come from the germline V gene (reference sequence). CDR3 length: 13 residues. Trimming removed 4 bases from V and 5 bases from J; junction bases left unmatched: 3. Here the CDR3 DNA reads TGTGCCAGCAGTTACAGGGGGCGCGACGAGCAGTACTTC. It codes for CASSYRGRDEQYF.

The chain couples TRBV4-2 to TRBJ2-1, with 9 bases matching TRBD2. In germline, CDR1 is LGHNA, CDR2 YNFKEQ. This CDR3 has 14 amino acids. Germline trimming cut 8 bases from V and 8 bases from J; bases unmatched to any gene: 10. CDR3 nucleotide sequence: TGTGCCAGCCGACCGGGGACTAGCCGCCATGAGCAGTTCTTC. It is translated as CASRPGTSRHEQFF.

For this clone: At one boundary the junction diverges from the germline segment, which might be a read error. The rearrangement uses TRBV7-7 and TRBJ1-5, with no clear D. The CDR3 spans 17 residues. Looked up from germline, CDR1 is SSHAT and CDR2 is FNYEAQ (reference sequence). The CDR3 DNA is TGTGCTAGCAGCTTAAGGCAGACGCGACATAGCAATCAGCCCCAGCATTTT. Translation gives CASSLRQTRHSNQPQHF.

Sample share makes this clone medium-sized. V and J are TRBV4-2 and TRBJ1-1; 8 nucleotides align to TRBD1. Unmatched junction bases numbered 5, after V lost 4 bases and J lost 1 base. Germline V lookup: CDR1 LGHNA, CDR2 YNFKEQ. CDR3 length: 15 amino acids. Here the CDR3 reads CASSPPDRENTEAFF. CDR3 bases: TGTGCCAGCAGCCCACCGGACAGGGAGAACACTGAAGCTTTCTTT.

The V and J genes are TRBV6-1 and TRBJ2-7, with a possible D match to TRBD2 (7 bases). The CDR3 loop spans 13 amino acids. Germline lookup yields CDR1 MNHNS and CDR2 SASEGT. V lost 4 bases to trimming and J lost 7 bases, with 14 bases between them. CDR3 nucleotides: TGTGCCAGCAGTGCCGAGGGGGGGCGGGAGCAGTACTTC. As protein: CASSAEGGREQYF.

V gene TRBV28 combines with J gene TRBJ1-2; D call uncertain. With 1 base removed from V and 6 bases from J, the gap between germline ends came to 9 bases. CDR1 and CDR2 (germline): MDHEN, SYDVKM. The CDR3 sequence is 13 residues long. CDR3 loop: CASSLSTGNGYTF. The DNA for the CDR3 is TGTGCCAGCAGTTTATCGACGGGGAATGGCTACACCTTC.

Here the CDR3 reads CASSYGQPGTGELFF. The CDR3 DNA follows: TGTGCCAGCAGCTATGGACAGCCTGGCACCGGGGAGCTGTTTTTT. The genes are TRBV5-4 and TRBJ2-2, with a possible D match to TRBD1 (6 bases). Trimming pared 3 bases from V and 4 bases from J, leaving 13 bases between. Germline-derived CDR1 and CDR2 are SGHNT and YYREEE (reference sequence). The CDR3 loop spans 15 amino acids.

This clone appeared once. The J gene is TRBJ1-2, the V gene TRBV28, with 7 bases fitting TRBD1. Germline V gene sequence: CDR1 MDHEN, CDR2 SYDVKM. V gave up 10 bases and J gave up 3 bases; unmatched junction bases: 14. The CDR3 extends over 15 amino acids. The CDR3 sequence is CATDREGTLDYGYTF. In DNA form, the CDR3 reads TGTGCCACTGACAGGGAGGGGACCCTGGACTATGGCTACACCTTC.

Only a few counts were recorded for this clone. J is TRBJ2-1 and V is TRBV27; TRBD1 aligns across 9 bases. V lost 6 bases and J lost 6; bases outside the gene matches: 9. The CDR3 spans 15 residues. Germline CDR1 MNHEY, CDR2 SMNVEV (reference sequence). In nucleotides, the CDR3 is TGTGCCAGCAGAGAACAGGGGGCTCCTTCCAATGAGCAGTTCTTC. Its translation: CASREQGAPSNEQFF.

The chain recombines TRBV9 with TRBJ1-1; D not resolved. Germline CDR1 and CDR2: SGDLS and YYNGEE. The CDR3 has 14 amino acids. V lost 3 bases and J lost 1, with 10 bases in between. The CDR3 region has the DNA TGTGCCAGCAGCGCCAGCCGGGGGAACACTGAAGCTTTCTTT. As protein: CASSASRGNTEAFF.

The chain links TRBV7-3 to TRBJ1-1; tentatively, D is TRBD1 (5 bases). The CDR3 loop spans 13 amino acids. Per the germline V gene, CDR1 is SGHTA and CDR2 is FQGTGA. The V and J ends lost 6 bases and 0 bases respectively, with 8 bases between them. The CDR3 spells CASRSGMNTEAFF. For the CDR3, the DNA is TGTGCCAGCAGATCAGGGATGAACACTGAAGCTTTCTTT.

This chain's CDR3 is CASSLTMNTEAFF. In nucleotides, the CDR3 is TGTGCCAGCAGCCTCACTATGAACACTGAAGCTTTCTTT. The J gene is TRBJ1-1, the V gene TRBV7-6; D is ambiguous. CDR3 size: 13 residues. CDR1 is SGHVS and CDR2 is FNYEAQ in the germline V gene. V was clipped by 5 bases and J by 0 bases, with 7 bases between them.

The chain combines TRBV5-6 with TRBJ1-3; 7 bases fit TRBD1. The CDR3 consists of 15 residues. J was trimmed by 0 bases and V by 3 bases; bases with no gene match: 3. Germline lookup yields CDR1 SGHDT and CDR2 YYEEEE. CDR3 sequence: CASSSTGDSGNTIYF. The DNA of the CDR3 is TGTGCCAGCAGCTCTACAGGGGACTCTGGAAACACCATATATTTT.

The rearrangement links TRBV6-6 to TRBJ1-1; maybe TRBD1 (5 bases). The germline gives CDR1 MNHNY, CDR2 SVGAGI (reference sequence). The CDR3 sequence is 15 residues long. V lost 6 bases and J 3 bases, leaving 17 bases between the germline ends. CDR3 nucleotide sequence: TGTGCCAGCAGCCTCCTCGGGGGATCGGACACTGAAGCTTTCTTT. Its translation: CASSLLGGSDTEAFF.

The CDR3, as DNA: TGTGCCAGCAGCTTGCAGGGCGGGGCCTACAATGAGCAGTTCTTC. Protein: CASSLQGGAYNEQFF. V is TRBV11-2 and J is TRBJ2-1; tentative D call: TRBD2 (6 bases). Germline-derived CDR1 and CDR2 are SGHAT and FQNNGV. The CDR3 sequence is 15 residues long. Between the trimmed V and J ends, which lost 3 bases and 2 bases, there was a span of 11 bases.

V is TRBV9 and J is TRBJ2-2; D gene uncertain. The germline V gene encodes CDR1 SGDLS and CDR2 YYNGEE. The V end was cut by 4 bases, the J end by 5 bases, with 12 bases between. CDR3 length: 14 amino acids. CDR3 coding DNA: TGTGCCAGCAGCACGACGGACGGAACCGGGGAGCTGTTTTTT. Amino acid sequence: CASSTTDGTGELFF.

The chain couples TRBV5-1 to TRBJ2-7; 7 positions match TRBD1. Germline CDR1 reads SGHRS; CDR2 reads YFSETQ. The V and J ends lost 4 bases and 5 bases, in that order; junction bases with no gene match: 9. The CDR3 loop spans 14 amino acids. The CDR3 protein is CASSEAGGLDEQYF. CDR3 DNA: TGCGCCAGCAGCGAGGCAGGGGGATTGGACGAGCAGTACTTC.

The rearrangement joins TRBV4-1 to TRBJ2-7; TRBD1 matches 9 bases. The CDR3 consists of 14 residues. CDR1 and CDR2 from the germline V gene are MGHRA and YSYEKL. V trimming: 3 bases; J trimming: 2 bases; junction bases outside the gene matches: 2. The CDR3 DNA reads as TGCGCCAGCAGCCAGGGGACAGGGCCCTACGAGCAGTACTTC. This gives the protein CASSQGTGPYEQYF.

The chain joins TRBV12-5 to TRBJ2-3, with D uncertain. Germline lookup yields CDR1 LGHNT and CDR2 FRNRAP. The CDR3 is made up of 13 amino acids. V was cut by 2 bases and J by 2 bases, with 5 bases left in between. The CDR3 region is CASGLTDTDTQYF. The CDR3 bases are TGTGCTAGTGGTTTGACGGACACAGATACGCAGTATTTT.

A few counts support this clone. DNA for the CDR3: TGTGCCAGCAGCAGGGACAGGGGTTACGAGCAGTACTTC. Translation gives CASSRDRGYEQYF. The chain combines TRBV2 with TRBJ2-7; 10 nucleotides line up with TRBD1. V shed 6 bases and J 4 bases; nucleotides not matched to a gene: 3. Per the germline V gene, CDR1 is SNHLY and CDR2 is FYNNEI. The CDR3 loop spans 13 amino acids.

The chain has TRBV4-2 and TRBJ2-2, with D tentatively TRBD2 (5 bases). CDR1 is LGHNA and CDR2 is YNFKEQ in the germline V gene. This CDR3 is built from 15 residues. V lost 6 bases and J 0 bases, leaving 11 bases between the germline ends. For the CDR3, the DNA is TGTGCCAGCAGTCCGCTCGGGACGAACACCGGGGAGCTGTTTTTT. Amino acid sequence: CASSPLGTNTGELFF.

To note about this clone: One junction end does not reproduce the germline sequence, and a read error may be involved. The chain employs TRBV27 and TRBJ1-6, with D tentatively TRBD1 (6 bases). Per the germline V gene, CDR1 is MNHEY and CDR2 is SMNVEV (reference sequence). This CDR3 spans 16 amino acids. The CDR3 region has the DNA TGTGCCAGCAGTTTAAGGGTGGGCAGGGACAATTCACCCCCCCACTTT. It translates to CASSLRVGRDNSPPHF.

This chain uses TRBV10-3 with TRBJ2-5, with D possibly matching TRBD2 (7 bases). The V end was cut by 4 bases, the J end by 5 bases, with 11 bases between. The germline gives CDR1 ENHRY, CDR2 SYGVKD. The CDR3 has 13 amino acids. DNA for the CDR3: TGTGCCATCAGTGGCGGGGGCGGGGAGACCCAGTACTTC. Amino acids: CAISGGGGETQYF.

The gene calls are TRBV7-8 and TRBJ1-2; D ambiguous. Trimming removed 5 bases from V and 4 bases from J, with 23 bases in between. This CDR3 spans 17 amino acids. Germline V gives CDR1 SGHVS, CDR2 FQNEAQ. CDR3 DNA: TGTGCCAGCAGCGACCGTCAAAAGAGTGATTGGGGCTATGGCTACACCTTC. Protein: CASSDRQKSDWGYGYTF.

This chain connects TRBV19 to TRBJ2-7; D is uncertain. Trimming pared 1 base from V and 2 bases from J, leaving 6 bases between. This CDR3 has 13 residues. Germline V CDR1 and CDR2: LNHDA, SQIVND (reference sequence). CDR3 DNA sequence: TGTGCCAGTAGTATAGGCCTAACCTACGAGCAGTACTTC. It codes for CASSIGLTYEQYF.